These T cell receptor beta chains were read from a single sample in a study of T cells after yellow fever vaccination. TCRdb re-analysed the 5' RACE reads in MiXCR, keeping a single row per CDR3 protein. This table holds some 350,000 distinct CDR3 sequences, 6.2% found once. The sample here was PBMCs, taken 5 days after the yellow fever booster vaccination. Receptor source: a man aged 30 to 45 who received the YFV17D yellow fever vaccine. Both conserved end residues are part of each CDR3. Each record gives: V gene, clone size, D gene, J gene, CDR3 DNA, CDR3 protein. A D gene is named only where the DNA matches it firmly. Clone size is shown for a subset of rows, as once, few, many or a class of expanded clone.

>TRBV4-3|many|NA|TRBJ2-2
TGCGCCAGCAGCCGAGGGACGCGGGTTCGGGAGCTGTTTTTT
CASSRGTRVRELFF
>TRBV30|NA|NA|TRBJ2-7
TGTGCCTGGGCGCCCCGGACATTCTCCTACGAGCAGTACTTC
CAWAPRTFSYEQYF
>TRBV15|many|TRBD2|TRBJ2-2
TGTGCCACCAGCAAGGCGATACTAGCGGGAGGGCCGGGGACCGGGGAGCTGTTTTTT
CATSKAILAGGPGTGELFF
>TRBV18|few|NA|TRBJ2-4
TGTGCCAGCTCCCCCCTATCGGGCAAAAACATTCAGTACTTC
CASSPLSGKNIQYF
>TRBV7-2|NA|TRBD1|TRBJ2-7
TGTGCCAGCAGCTTTAGGACAGGGGGGTTCTACGAGCAGTACTTC
CASSFRTGGFYEQYF
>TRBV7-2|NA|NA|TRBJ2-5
TGTGCCAGCAGCTTAGGTAGTAGGGTCGGAGAGACCCAGTACTTC
CASSLGSRVGETQYF
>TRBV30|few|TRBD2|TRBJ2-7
TGTGCCTGGACAGCGGGAGTAAGTGTGCAGTACTTC
CAWTAGVSVQYF
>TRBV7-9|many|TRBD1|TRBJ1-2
TGTGCCAGCAGCCCCGGGACAGGGGGGGACTATGGCTACACCTTC
CASSPGTGGDYGYTF
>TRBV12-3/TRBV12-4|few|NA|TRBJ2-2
TGTGCCAGCTCCATTTTCGGGAGAGAGACCGGGGAGCTGTTTTTT
CASSIFGRETGELFF
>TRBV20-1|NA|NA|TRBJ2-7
TGCAGTGCTCCCAGACAGAGATACGAGCAGTACTTC
CSAPRQRYEQYF
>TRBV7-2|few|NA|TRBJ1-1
TGTGCCAGCAGCCCAGGGCCAGCACGCACTGAAGCTTTCTTT
CASSPGPARTEAFF
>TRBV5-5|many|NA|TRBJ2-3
TGTGCCAGCAGCTGGAGGGGTGATACGCAGTATTTT
CASSWRGDTQYF
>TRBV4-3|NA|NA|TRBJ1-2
TGCGCCAGCAGCCAAGATTCCGCAGGGAACTATGGCTACACCTTC
CASSQDSAGNYGYTF
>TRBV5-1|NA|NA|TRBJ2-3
TGCGCCAGCAGCTCCCGGCCAAGAGTAGGAACAGATACGCAGTATTTT
CASSSRPRVGTDTQYF
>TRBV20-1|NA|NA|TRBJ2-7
TGCAGTGCTAGTCCGGCGGGCTACGAGCAGTACTTC
CSASPAGYEQYF
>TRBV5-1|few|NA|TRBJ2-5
TGCGCCAGCAGGGATGGGATCCAGCAGACCCAGTACTTC
CASRDGIQQTQYF
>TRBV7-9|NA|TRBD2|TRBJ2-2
TGTGCCAGCAGCCCAGAGACTAGCGGGAGTACCGGGGAGCTGTTTTTT
CASSPETSGSTGELFF
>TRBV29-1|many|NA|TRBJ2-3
TGCAGCGGCTTCGGGGGCGATACGCAGTATTTT
CSGFGGDTQYF
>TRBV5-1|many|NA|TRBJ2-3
TGCGCCAGCAGCCTCCAGGATCCAAGGTCGACAGATACGCAGTATTTT
CASSLQDPRSTDTQYF
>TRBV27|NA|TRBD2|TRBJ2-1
TGTGCCAGCAGTTTAAGCGGGGGGGCGTCCTACAATGAGCAGTTCTTC
CASSLSGGASYNEQFF
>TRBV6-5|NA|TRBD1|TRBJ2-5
TGTGCCAGCAGTTCCTCAGGGGGTTGGCAAGAGACCCAGTACTTC
CASSSSGGWQETQYF
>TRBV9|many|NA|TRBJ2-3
TGTGCCAGCAGCGCCGTAGCCCTGGGAGATACGCAGTATTTT
CASSAVALGDTQYF
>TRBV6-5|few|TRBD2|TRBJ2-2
TGTGCCAGCAGTTACCGGGGGGGGACAAACGGTGTCGGGGAGCTGTTTTTT
CASSYRGGTNGVGELFF
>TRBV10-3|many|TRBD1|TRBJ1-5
TGTGCCATCAGTCGGGACAGTAGCAATCAGCCCCAGCATTTT
CAISRDSSNQPQHF